A single sample gave rise to the 26 T cell receptor beta chains below, sequenced in a study of identifying expanded T cells in peripheral blood. Profiling relied on immunoSEQ multiplex PCR, and the TCRdb table lists in-frame clones only, not all of them. The repertoire holds about 100,000 clones, with about 83% as singletons. The sequencing input was blood. Every receptor here comes from a person aged 18 to 69 in good health.

The genes are TRBV6-1 and TRBJ1-1; D is ambiguous. Germline CDR1 is MNHNS and CDR2 is SASEGT. The CDR3 runs to 10 residues. V lost 4 bases and J lost 8, with 5 bases in between. The CDR3 sequence is CASSGLEAFF. The CDR3 region has the DNA TGTGCCAGCAGTGGTCTAGAAGCTTTCTTT.

The rearrangement joins TRBV7-2 to TRBJ2-7; no clear D gene. CDR1 and CDR2 (germline): SGHTA, FQGNSA. CDR3 size: 13 residues. Trimming removed 8 bases at V and 1 base at J, with 12 bases between. As DNA, the CDR3 is TGTGCCAGCCGGGTAGGACCATCCTACGAGCAGTACTTC. Translating it yields CASRVGPSYEQYF.

This clone came up once. The V and J genes are TRBV7-9 and TRBJ1-1; 7 positions match TRBD1. This CDR3 is built from 14 residues. V lost 5 bases, J lost 1 base, and 4 bases stayed unmatched. CDR1 is SEHNR, CDR2 FQNEAQ, per germline (reference sequence). CDR3 residues: CASSPRQGNTEAFF. As DNA, the CDR3 is TGTGCCAGCAGCCCCCGACAGGGGAACACTGAAGCTTTCTTT.

The CDR3 nucleotides are TGTGCCAGCACTGGGACAGCCTCCACAGATACGCAGTATTTT. Amino acid sequence: CASTGTASTDTQYF. The chain is built from TRBV2 and TRBJ2-3; 7 bases fit TRBD1. The J segment lost 2 bases and the V segment lost 7 bases, leaving 6 bases of the junction unmatched. The CDR3 has 14 amino acids. CDR1 and CDR2 (germline): SNHLY, FYNNEI.

The rearrangement joins TRBV6-6 to TRBJ2-7, with 11 bases matching TRBD2. V lost 11 bases and J lost 4; bases outside the gene matches: 13. The CDR3 extends over 15 amino acids. Germline CDR1 is MNHNY and CDR2 is SVGAGI (reference sequence). CDR3: CAAGGLGTSGYEQYF. Here the CDR3 DNA reads TGTGCCGCCGGAGGTTTGGGGACTAGCGGATACGAGCAGTACTTC.

This rearrangement joins TRBV6-6 to TRBJ2-3; maybe TRBD2 (5 bases). The germline CDR1 and CDR2 sequences are MNHNY and SVGAGI (reference sequence). V was clipped by 7 bases and J by 2 bases, with 10 bases between them. The CDR3 is 13 residues long. The DNA of the CDR3 is TGTGCCAGCACCCGACGGGACACAGATACGCAGTATTTT. This translates into CASTRRDTDTQYF.

The CDR3 region has the DNA TGTGCCAGCAGCCAGTACGGTGGGGGGGAACAAGAGACCCAGTACTTC. It translates to CASSQYGGGEQETQYF. This sequence joins TRBV7-6 and TRBJ2-5; 7 bases are a match to TRBD2. CDR1 and CDR2 (germline): SGHVS, FNYEAQ. The CDR3 is 16 residues long. V trimming: 5 bases; J trimming: 2 bases; junction bases outside the gene matches: 11.

The V and J genes are TRBV7-2 and TRBJ2-2; TRBD1 aligns across 7 bases. V dropped 6 bases and J dropped 4; count of bases not matched to a gene: 8. Germline values: CDR1 SGHTA, CDR2 FQGNSA. The CDR3 extends over 15 amino acids. The CDR3 nucleotides read TGTGCCAGCAGGGGTACAGGGGTTAGCACCGGGGAGCTGTTTTTT. Its translation: CASRGTGVSTGELFF.

This clone was picked up one time. The chain employs TRBV6-1 and TRBJ1-2, with D hard to call. V was clipped by 1 base and J by 2 bases, with 8 bases between them. The CDR3 length is 14 residues. The V gene's germline CDR1 is MNHNS and CDR2 SASEGT. CDR3 protein: CASSEGTVNYGYTF. CDR3 DNA sequence: TGTGCCAGCAGTGAAGGCACAGTAAACTATGGCTACACCTTC.

This clone was detected only a few times. The chain employs TRBV4-2 and TRBJ1-3, with a possible D match to TRBD1 (6 bases). The CDR3 contains 16 residues. Germline V lookup: CDR1 LGHNA, CDR2 YNFKEQ. V gave up 3 bases and J gave up 0 bases, with 12 bases separating them. The CDR3 DNA reads as TGTGCCAGCAGCCATCGCGGGACAACCTCTGGAAACACCATATATTTT. Translated, it gives CASSHRGTTSGNTIYF.

The rearrangement joins TRBV11-2 to TRBJ2-7; weak D call: TRBD1 (6 bases). Germline lookup yields CDR1 SGHAT and CDR2 FQNNGV. The CDR3 loop spans 17 amino acids. V dropped 3 bases and J dropped 3 bases, with 21 bases sitting between them. CDR3 sequence (DNA): TGTGCCAGCAGCTTCAGCCAGGGGAGCGTGGGGAGCTACGAGCAGTACTTC. Translating it yields CASSFSQGSVGSYEQYF.

The V call is TRBV5-4, the J call TRBJ1-1; D uncertain. V lost 4 bases and J 3 bases, leaving 10 bases between the germline ends. Germline V gives CDR1 SGHNT, CDR2 YYREEE (reference sequence). The CDR3 length is 13 residues. CDR3 protein: CASSIGTHTEAFF. The CDR3 nucleotides read TGTGCCAGCAGCATCGGTACCCACACTGAAGCTTTCTTT.

V gene TRBV5-1 combines with J gene TRBJ2-5, with D possibly being TRBD2 (6 bases). The germline V gene has CDR1 SGHRS and CDR2 YFSETQ. CDR3 length equals 16 residues. V lost 3 bases and J 4 bases, leaving 19 bases between the germline ends. The CDR3 DNA follows: TGCGCCAGCAGCTACAGGCCGGGGGATCTCAGAGAGACCCAGTACTTC. It codes for CASSYRPGDLRETQYF.

This chain uses TRBV5-6 with TRBJ1-1, with TRBD1 as a possible D gene (5 bases). V was trimmed by 0 bases and J by 0 bases, leaving 12 bases between them. Germline V gene sequence: CDR1 SGHDT, CDR2 YYEEEE. CDR3 length: 16 amino acids. CDR3 nucleotide sequence: TGTGCCAGCAGCTTGGACGGGGCGGTATTGAACACTGAAGCTTTCTTT. Translated, it gives CASSLDGAVLNTEAFF. Full variable domain (outside the CDR3, taken from reference TRBV5-6 and TRBJ1-1): DAGVTQSPTHLIKTRGQQVTLRCSPKSGHDTVSWYQQALGQGPQFIFQYYEEEERQRGNFPDRFSGHQFPNYSSELNVNALLLGDSALYLCASSLDGAVLNTEAFFGQGTRLTVV.

V usage is TRBV29-1 and J usage is TRBJ2-3, with unresolved D. V lost 5 bases to trimming and J lost 0 bases, with 6 bases between them. CDR1 SQVTM and CDR2 ANQGSEA come from the germline V gene. There are 12 residues in the CDR3. This chain's CDR3 is CSVKTSTDTQYF. The CDR3 region has the DNA TGCAGCGTTAAGACTAGCACAGATACGCAGTATTTT.

The gene calls are TRBV9 and TRBJ2-5, with 7 positions matching TRBD1. Per germline, CDR1 SGDLS and CDR2 YYNGEE. This CDR3 region has 15 residues. V was pared by 2 bases and J by 5 bases, with 9 bases of the junction left unmatched. The CDR3 region has the DNA TGTGCCAGCAGCGTTACAGGGGTCCCGGGCGAGACCCAGTACTTC. Protein: CASSVTGVPGETQYF.

The CDR3 bases are TGTGCCAGCAGCTCCCTAGGGGCCGAAGCTTTCTTT. It is translated as CASSSLGAEAFF. The V call is TRBV11-2, the J call TRBJ1-1; TRBD1 is a possible D gene (5 bases). This CDR3 is 12 amino acids long. CDR1 is SGHAT and CDR2 is FQNNGV in the germline V gene. V dropped 4 bases and J dropped 8 bases, with 11 bases sitting between them.

The chain joins TRBV18 to TRBJ2-3, with 12 bases matching TRBD2. The CDR3 runs to 16 residues. CDR1 KGHSH and CDR2 LQKENI come from the germline V gene. V shed 3 bases, J shed 3 bases, and the junction held 4 bases outside the gene matches. CDR3: CASSPRLAGETDTQYF. CDR3 bases: TGTGCCAGCTCACCGCGACTAGCGGGGGAAACAGATACGCAGTATTTT.

The rearrangement links TRBV7-2 to TRBJ2-7; tentatively, D is TRBD2 (5 bases). The ends were cut back, 1 base at V and 7 bases at J, with 11 bases in the middle. The CDR3 loop spans 13 amino acids. The germline V gene has CDR1 SGHTA and CDR2 FQGNSA. The CDR3 nucleotides read TGTGCCAGCAGCTTAGAAGCGGAAAAGGAGCAGTACTTC. Residues: CASSLEAEKEQYF.

The DNA for the CDR3 is TGTGCCATCAGTGTATCGACCGCGATAAAAGAGACCCAGTACTTC. Protein sequence: CAISVSTAIKETQYF. The genes are TRBV10-3 and TRBJ2-5, with no clear D. This CDR3 spans 15 amino acids. V was cut by 4 bases and J by 3 bases, with 15 bases left in between. CDR1 ENHRY and CDR2 SYGVKD come from the germline V gene.

The chain is built from TRBV4-1 and TRBJ2-7; D may be TRBD1 or TRBD2 (5 bases each). CDR3 length: 18 residues. V was pared by 1 base and J by 0 bases, with 19 bases between. CDR1 and CDR2 (germline): MGHRA, YSYEKL. In DNA, the CDR3 is TGCGCCAGCAGCCAAGGAGGTTCGTGGGACGGACACTCCTACGAGCAGTACTTC. Translation gives CASSQGGSWDGHSYEQYF.

This chain links TRBV5-1 with TRBJ2-3; TRBD1 matches 8 bases. Trimming at V came to 3 bases and at J to 1 base, leaving 13 bases not matched to a gene. CDR1 and CDR2 (germline): SGHRS, YFSETQ. CDR3 size: 18 residues. For the CDR3, the DNA is TGCGCCAGCAGCTACCAATCGACAGGGGCTATGGGCACAGATACGCAGTATTTT. This translates into CASSYQSTGAMGTDTQYF.

The rearrangement uses TRBV19 and TRBJ2-3, with D unresolved. Looked up from germline, CDR1 is LNHDA and CDR2 is SQIVND (reference sequence). The CDR3 covers 16 residues. Trimming removed 3 bases from V and 6 bases from J, with 19 bases in between. The DNA of the CDR3 is TGTGCCAGTAGTATCGTCTTGTACTCACCGGCGGATACGCAGTATTTT. Protein: CASSIVLYSPADTQYF.

The J gene is TRBJ2-7, the V gene TRBV6-5, with D perhaps TRBD2 (5 bases). The germline V and J ends were trimmed by 4 bases and 1 base, with 11 bases remaining between them. The CDR3 runs to 14 residues. Germline loops: CDR1 MNHEY, CDR2 SVGAGI. CDR3 sequence reads: CASSWSSGSYEQYF. The CDR3, as DNA: TGTGCCAGCAGTTGGAGCAGCGGATCCTACGAGCAGTACTTC.

The V gene is TRBV6-5, the J gene TRBJ2-3; D remains ambiguous. The CDR3 runs to 11 residues. Germline V gene data show CDR1 as MNHEY and CDR2 as SVGAGI. Trimming removed 6 bases at V and 7 bases at J, with 8 bases between. This CDR3 reads CASSYANTQYF. As DNA, the CDR3 is TGTGCCAGCAGCTACGCGAATACGCAGTATTTT.

This chain uses TRBV4-3 with TRBJ2-5; 7 positions match TRBD1. Judging by the DNA end, TRBJ2-7 fits better; the J call may be wrong. The CDR3 length is 14 residues. The germline V gene encodes CDR1 LGHNA and CDR2 YSLEER. This CDR3 reads CASSQGRGNYEQYF. The CDR3 coding sequence is TGCGCCAGCAGCCAGGGCAGGGGGAACTACGAGCAGTACTTC.